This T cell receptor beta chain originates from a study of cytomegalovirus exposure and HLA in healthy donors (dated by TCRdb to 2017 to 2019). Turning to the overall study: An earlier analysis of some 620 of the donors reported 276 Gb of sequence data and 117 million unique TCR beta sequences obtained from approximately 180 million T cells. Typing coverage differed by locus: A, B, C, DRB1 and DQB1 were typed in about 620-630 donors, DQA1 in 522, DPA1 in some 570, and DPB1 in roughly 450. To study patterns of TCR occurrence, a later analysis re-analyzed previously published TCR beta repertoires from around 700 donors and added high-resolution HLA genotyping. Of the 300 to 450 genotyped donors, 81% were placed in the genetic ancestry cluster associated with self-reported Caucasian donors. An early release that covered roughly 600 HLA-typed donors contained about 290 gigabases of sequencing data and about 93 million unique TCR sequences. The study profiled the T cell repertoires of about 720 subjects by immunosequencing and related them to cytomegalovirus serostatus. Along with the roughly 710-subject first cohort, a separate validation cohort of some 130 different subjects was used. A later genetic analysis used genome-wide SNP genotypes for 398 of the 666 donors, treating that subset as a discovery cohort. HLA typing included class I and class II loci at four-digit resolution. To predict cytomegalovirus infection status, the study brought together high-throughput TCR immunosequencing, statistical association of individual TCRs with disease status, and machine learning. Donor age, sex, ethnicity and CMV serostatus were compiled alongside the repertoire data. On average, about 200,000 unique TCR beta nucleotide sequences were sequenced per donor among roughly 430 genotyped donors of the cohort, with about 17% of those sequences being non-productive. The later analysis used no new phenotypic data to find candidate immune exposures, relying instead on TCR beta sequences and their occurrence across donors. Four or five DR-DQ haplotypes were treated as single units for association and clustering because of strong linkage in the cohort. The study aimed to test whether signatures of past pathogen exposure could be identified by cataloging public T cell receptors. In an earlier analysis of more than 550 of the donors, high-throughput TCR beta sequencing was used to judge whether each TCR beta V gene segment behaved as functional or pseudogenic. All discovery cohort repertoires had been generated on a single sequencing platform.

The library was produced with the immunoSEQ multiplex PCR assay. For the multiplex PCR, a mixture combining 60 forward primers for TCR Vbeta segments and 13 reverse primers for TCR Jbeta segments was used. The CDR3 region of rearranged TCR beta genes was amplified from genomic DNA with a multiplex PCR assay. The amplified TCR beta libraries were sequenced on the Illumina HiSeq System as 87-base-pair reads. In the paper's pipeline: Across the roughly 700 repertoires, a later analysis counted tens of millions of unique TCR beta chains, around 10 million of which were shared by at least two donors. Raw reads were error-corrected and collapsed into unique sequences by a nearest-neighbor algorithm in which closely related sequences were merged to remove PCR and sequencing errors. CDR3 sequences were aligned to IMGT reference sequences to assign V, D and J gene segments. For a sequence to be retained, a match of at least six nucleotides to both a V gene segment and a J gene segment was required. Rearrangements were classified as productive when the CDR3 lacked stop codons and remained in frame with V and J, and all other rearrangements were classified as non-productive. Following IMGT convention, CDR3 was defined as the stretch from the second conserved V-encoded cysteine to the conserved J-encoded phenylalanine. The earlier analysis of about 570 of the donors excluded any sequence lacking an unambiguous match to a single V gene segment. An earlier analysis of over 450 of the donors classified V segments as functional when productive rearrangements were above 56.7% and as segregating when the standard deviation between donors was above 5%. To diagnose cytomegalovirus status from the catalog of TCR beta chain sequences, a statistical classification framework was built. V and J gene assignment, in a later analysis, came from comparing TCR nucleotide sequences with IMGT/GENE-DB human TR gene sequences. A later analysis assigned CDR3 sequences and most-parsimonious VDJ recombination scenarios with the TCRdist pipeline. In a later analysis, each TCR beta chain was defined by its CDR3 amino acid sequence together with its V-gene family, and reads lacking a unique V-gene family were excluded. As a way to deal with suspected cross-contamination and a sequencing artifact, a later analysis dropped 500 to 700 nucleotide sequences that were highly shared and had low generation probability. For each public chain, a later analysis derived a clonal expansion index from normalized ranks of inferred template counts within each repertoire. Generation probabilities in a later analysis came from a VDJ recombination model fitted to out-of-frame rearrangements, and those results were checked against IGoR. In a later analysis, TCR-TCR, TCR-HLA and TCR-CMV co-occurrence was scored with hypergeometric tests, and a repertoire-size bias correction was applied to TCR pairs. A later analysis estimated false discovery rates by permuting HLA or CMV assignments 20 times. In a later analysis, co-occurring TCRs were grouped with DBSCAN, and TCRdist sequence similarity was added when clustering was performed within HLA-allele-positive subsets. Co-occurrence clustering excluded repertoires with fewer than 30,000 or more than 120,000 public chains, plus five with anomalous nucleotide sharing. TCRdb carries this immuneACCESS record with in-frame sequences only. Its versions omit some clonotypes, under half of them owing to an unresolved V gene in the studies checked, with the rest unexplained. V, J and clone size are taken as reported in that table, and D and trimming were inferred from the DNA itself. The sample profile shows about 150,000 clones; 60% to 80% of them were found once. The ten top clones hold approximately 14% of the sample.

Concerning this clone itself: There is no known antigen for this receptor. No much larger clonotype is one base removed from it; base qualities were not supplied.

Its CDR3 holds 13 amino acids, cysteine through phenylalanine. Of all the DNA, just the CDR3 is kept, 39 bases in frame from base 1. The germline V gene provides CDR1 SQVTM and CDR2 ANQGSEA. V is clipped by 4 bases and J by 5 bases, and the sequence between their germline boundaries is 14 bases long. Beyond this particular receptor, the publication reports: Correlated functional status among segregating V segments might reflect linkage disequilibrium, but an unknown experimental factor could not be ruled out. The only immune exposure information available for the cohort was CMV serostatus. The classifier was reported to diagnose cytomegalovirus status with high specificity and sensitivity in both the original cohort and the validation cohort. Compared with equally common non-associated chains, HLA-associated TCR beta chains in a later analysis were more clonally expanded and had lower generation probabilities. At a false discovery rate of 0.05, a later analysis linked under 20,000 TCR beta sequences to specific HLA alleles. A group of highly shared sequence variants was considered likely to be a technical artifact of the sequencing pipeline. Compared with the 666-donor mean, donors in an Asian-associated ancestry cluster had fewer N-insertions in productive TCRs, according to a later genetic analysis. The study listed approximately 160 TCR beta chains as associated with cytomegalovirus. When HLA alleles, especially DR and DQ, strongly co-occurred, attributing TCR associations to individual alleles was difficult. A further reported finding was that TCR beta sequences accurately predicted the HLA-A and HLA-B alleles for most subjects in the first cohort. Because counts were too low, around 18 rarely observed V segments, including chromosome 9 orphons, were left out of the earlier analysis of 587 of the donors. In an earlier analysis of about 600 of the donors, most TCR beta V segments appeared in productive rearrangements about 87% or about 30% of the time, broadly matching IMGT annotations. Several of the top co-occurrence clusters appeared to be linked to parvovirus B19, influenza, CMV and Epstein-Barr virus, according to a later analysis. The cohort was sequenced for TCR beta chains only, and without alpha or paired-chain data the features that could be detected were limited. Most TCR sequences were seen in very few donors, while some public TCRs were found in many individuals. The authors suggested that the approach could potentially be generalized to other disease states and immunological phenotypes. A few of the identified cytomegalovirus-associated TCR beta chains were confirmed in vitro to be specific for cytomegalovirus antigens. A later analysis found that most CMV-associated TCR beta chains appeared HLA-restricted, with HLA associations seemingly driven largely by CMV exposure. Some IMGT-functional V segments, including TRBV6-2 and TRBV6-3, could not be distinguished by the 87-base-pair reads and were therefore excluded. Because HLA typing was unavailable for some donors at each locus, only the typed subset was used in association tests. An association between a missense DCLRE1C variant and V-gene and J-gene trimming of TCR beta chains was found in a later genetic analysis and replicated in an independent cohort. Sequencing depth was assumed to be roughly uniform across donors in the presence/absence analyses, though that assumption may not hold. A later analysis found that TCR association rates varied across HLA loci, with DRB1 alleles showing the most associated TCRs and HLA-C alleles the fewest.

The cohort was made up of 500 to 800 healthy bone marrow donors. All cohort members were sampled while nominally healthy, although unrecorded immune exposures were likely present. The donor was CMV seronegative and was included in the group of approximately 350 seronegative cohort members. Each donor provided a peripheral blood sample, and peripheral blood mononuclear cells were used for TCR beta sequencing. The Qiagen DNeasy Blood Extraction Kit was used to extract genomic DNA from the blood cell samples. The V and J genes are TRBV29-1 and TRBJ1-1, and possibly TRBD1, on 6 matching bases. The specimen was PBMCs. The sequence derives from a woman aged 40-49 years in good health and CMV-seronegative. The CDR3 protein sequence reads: CSVASGGSTEAFF. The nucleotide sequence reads TGCAGCGTTGCTTCGGGGGGCAGTACTGAAGCTTTCTTT. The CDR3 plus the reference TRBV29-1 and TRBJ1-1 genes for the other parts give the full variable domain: SAVISQKPSRDICQRGTSLTIQCQVDSQVTMMFWYRQQPGQSLTLIATANQGSEATYESGFVIDKFPISRPNLTFSTLTVSNMSPEDSSIYLCSVASGGSTEAFFGQGTRLTVV.